This TCR beta chain is drawn from a study of T cells in Graves' hyperthyroidism and ophthalmopathy (dated by TCRdb to between 2018 and 2021). Background for the entire study: Peripheral blood samples were taken at initial diagnosis, before any treatment was given. According to the paper, TCR Vbeta CDR3 sequencing was carried out on over 130 peripheral blood samples, which came from approximately 43 ophthalmopathy, approximately 72 hyperthyroidism and roughly 17 progressor patients. After blood sampling, hyperthyroidism patients were treated with methimazole at a starting dose of 30 mg daily, and ophthalmopathy patients were treated with high-dose intravenous methylprednisolone. TCR V-J signatures able to tell the groups apart were searched for in a discovery cohort of some 97 patients, of whom around 43 had Graves' ophthalmopathy and roughly 57 had stable Graves' hyperthyroidism. The 100 or so discovery patients were randomly split 7:3 into training and test sets. Whether ophthalmopathy could be predicted prospectively was tested in an independent validation cohort made up of approximately 19 hyperthyroidism patients plus 17 patients who later progressed to ophthalmopathy. Thyroid tissue and blood T-cell repertoires from more than 5 Graves' hyperthyroidism patients were also compared in the study. The paper as a whole reports these results and caveats: In cross-validation, a model built on a 13 V-J signature told ophthalmopathy apart from stable hyperthyroidism with 85% to 90% sensitivity and about 81% specificity, and in testing the same model reached 80%/75%. Sample size was not statistically predetermined, and blinding of investigators to group allocation was not performed. Most expanded thyroid clonotypes (frequency above 0.001) were also found in blood, which suggests that blood repertoires may mirror thyroid immune responses. In validation, the model predicted progression to ophthalmopathy a median of about 6.8 months before onset, with 70% to 71% sensitivity and 72.22% specificity.

Stable Graves' hyperthyroidism was defined as the absence of progression to ophthalmopathy over 18 months of follow-up. Hyperthyroidism patients were newly diagnosed, had a disease duration of under 2 months, and were aged 18 to 65 years. Exclusion was applied to patients with uncontrolled infections, other autoimmune diseases, pregnancy or lactation. Diagnoses relied on clinical symptoms, serum thyroxine and TRAb, thyroid ultrasound and orbital computed tomography. Ficoll-Paque density gradient centrifugation was used to isolate PBMCs from about 9 ml of fresh peripheral blood. Trizol reagent was used to extract total RNA, and RNA quality was then checked on an Agilent 2100 Bioanalyzer. Ten or more counts support this clonotype. The antigen it binds to is not known. Per-nucleotide qualities are absent, and no much larger clonotype sits a single base away. The germline V gene supplies CDR1 SGHTS and CDR2 YDEGEE. Trimming costs V 0 bases and J 4 bases, and their ends lie 7 bases apart. Taken from cysteine to phenylalanine, the CDR3 has 14 residues. Only the CDR3 region is kept as DNA, spanning 42 bases read in frame from base 1.

The TCR beta CDR3 regions were amplified from the RNA transcripts. For the first round of RT-PCR on the TCR CDR3, the HTBI primer set was used together with the Qiagen OneStep RT-PCR kit. Libraries were constructed in a second round of multiplex PCR, after which size selection and purification were carried out. Sequencing of the libraries was done on an Illumina HiSeq2000 using paired-end 100 bp reads. The original pipeline was this. Raw data were processed with SOAPnuke, discarding reads with adapters, uncalled bases, mean Phred below 15, or no exact constant-primer or identifier match. COPE v1.2.5 was used to merge the high-quality paired reads, and each unique nucleotide sequence was defined as a clonotype. MiTCR v1.1 was used to align the clonotypes against IMGT TRBV, TRBD and TRBJ reference segments. The analysis was restricted to V-J combinations with a frequency above 0.0001, which together covered just over 99% of the repertoires. A TCS score was defined as the ratio between F50 (clonal expansion) and ExV (chaos), using BLOSUM62-based TCRdist between CDR3 peptides within each V-J. Welch's t-statistics and random forest reduced roughly 530 V-J features to about 13, which were used in a naive Bayes classifier (R e1071). Using fastp trimming at Q25 and MiXCR clonotype assembly, TCRdb reanalyzed the public sequencing data and kept in-frame beta chains. CDR3 protein sequences are deduplicated, and each keeps its most common genes and DNA. The V and J calls reflect TCRdb's pipeline rather than the authors' work. Counted in this sample were approximately 320,000 distinct CDR3 sequences; 16% of them appeared once. The ten largest make up around 35% of the sample.

Sequenced: blood. Recombination connected TRBV5-8 to TRBJ2-2; the D gene cannot be resolved reliably. The sequence came from a man between 25 and 39 years old with Graves' hyperthyroidism. This receptor has the CDR3 CASSLGRFTGELFF. Read as DNA, the sequence is TGTGCCAGCAGCTTGGGCAGATTCACCGGGGAGCTGTTTTTT.